This TCR beta chain was found in a study of T cells after yellow fever vaccination. There are many counts of this clonotype. V was clipped by 3 bases and J by 1 base; unmatched bases: 6. The length of the CDR3 is 18 residues. From germline, CDR1 is SGHRS and CDR2 YFSETQ. TCRdb reprocessed the 5' RACE reads via MiXCR and lists one record per CDR3 protein. The sample lists roughly 330,000 distinct CDR3 sequences, about 4% seen once, with about 24% in the top ten. The clonotype was recovered from a man aged 18 to 29 who received the YFV17D yellow fever vaccine. This chain links TRBV5-1 with TRBJ2-2; 13 nucleotides align to TRBD2. This material consisted of PBMCs, taken 5 days after the yellow fever booster vaccination. CDR3 sequence: CASSSPGLAGLNTGELFF. The CDR3 nucleotides are TGCGCCAGCAGCTCGCCGGGACTAGCGGGGCTGAACACCGGGGAGCTGTTTTTT.